Listed here is a single T cell receptor (beta chain). Its antigen remains unidentified. Since a much larger clone is just one base distant, this may be a read error. The ends lost 4 bases at V and 11 bases at J; junction bases unmatched: 19. CDR1 and CDR2 from the germline V gene are MGHRA and YSYEKL. The CDR3 totals 17 residues. These data are taken from a study of blood T cells in healthy people across ages. About the study: Template-switching capture recovered about one barcoded beta molecule per two T cells.

Through a sample-barcoded 5' primer and a J-beta primer mix, a second PCR was run for about 6 to 11 cycles. Each cDNA molecule, via a template-switch adaptor with 12 random nucleotides, was tagged. TCRdb reprocessed the 5' RACE reads with MiXCR, giving one entry per CDR3 protein. The profile covers 1.5 million or so distinct CDR3 sequences, with 42% appearing a single time and 7% to 9% taken by the ten largest. Study results and caveats: Across the age range, TCR beta diversity per million T cells fell in a roughly linear way.

This rearrangement joins TRBV4-1 to TRBJ2-5; 10 nucleotides agree with TRBD2. This TCR was recovered from a woman aged 18-35 years in good health. The sample comprised blood. CDR3 bases: TGCGCCAGCAGCCCGTCTAGTGTGCTAGCGGGAGCAAATGAGCAGTACTTC. Translating it yields CASSPSSVLAGANEQYF.